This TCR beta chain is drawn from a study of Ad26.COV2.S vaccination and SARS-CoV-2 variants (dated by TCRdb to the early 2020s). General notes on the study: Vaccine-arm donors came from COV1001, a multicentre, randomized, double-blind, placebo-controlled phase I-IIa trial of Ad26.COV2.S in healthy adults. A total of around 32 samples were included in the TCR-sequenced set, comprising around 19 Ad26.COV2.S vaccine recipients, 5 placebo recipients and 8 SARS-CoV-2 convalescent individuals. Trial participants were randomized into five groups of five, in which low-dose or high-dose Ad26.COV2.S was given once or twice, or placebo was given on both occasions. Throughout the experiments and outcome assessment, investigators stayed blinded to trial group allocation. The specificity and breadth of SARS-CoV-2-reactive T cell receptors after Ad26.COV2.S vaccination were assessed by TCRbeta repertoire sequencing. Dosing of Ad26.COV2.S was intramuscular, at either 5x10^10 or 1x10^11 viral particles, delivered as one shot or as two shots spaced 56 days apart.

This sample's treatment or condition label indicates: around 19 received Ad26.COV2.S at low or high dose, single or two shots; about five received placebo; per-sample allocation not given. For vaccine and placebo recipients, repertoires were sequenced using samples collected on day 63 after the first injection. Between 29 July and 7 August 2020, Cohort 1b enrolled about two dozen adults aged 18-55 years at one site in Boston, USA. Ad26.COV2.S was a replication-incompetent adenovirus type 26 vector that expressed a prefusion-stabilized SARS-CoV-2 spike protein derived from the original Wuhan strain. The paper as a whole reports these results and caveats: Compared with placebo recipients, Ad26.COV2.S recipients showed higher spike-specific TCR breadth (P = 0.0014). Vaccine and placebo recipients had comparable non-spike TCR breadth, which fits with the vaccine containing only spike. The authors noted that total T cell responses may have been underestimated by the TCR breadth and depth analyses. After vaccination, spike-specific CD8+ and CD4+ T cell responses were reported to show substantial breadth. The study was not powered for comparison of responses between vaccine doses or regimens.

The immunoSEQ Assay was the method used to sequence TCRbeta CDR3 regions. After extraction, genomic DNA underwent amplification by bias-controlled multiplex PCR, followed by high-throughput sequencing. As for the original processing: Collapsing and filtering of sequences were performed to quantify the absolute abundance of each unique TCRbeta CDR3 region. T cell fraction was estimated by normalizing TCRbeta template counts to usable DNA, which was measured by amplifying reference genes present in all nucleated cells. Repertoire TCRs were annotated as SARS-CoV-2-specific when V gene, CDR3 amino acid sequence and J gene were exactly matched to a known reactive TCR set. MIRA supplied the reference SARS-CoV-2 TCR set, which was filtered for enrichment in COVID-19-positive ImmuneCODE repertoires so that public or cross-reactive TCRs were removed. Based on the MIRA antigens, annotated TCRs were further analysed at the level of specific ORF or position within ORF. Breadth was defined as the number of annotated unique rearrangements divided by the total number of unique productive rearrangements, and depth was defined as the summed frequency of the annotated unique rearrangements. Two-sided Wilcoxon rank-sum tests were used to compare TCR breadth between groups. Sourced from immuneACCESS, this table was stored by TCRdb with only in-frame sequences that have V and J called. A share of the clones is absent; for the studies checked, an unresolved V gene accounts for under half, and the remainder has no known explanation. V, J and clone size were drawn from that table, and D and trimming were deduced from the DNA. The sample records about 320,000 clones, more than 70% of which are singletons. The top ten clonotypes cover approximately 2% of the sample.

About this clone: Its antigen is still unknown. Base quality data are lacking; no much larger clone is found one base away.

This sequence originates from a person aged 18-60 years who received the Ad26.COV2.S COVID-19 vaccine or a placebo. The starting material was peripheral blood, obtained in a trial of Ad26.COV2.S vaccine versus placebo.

The nucleotide sequence reads TGCGCCAGCAGCCAAGACGGCCCAGCCGGTAATGTTGAAAAACTGTTTTTT. Translated, this is CASSQDGPAGNVEKLFF. The chain is encoded by TRBV4-3 joined to TRBJ1-4; no D gene call is confident. Reading the germline V gene gives CDR1 LGHNA and CDR2 YSLEER. The CDR3 runs 17 residues from the cysteine to the phenylalanine. Left in the record is the CDR3 DNA by itself, 51 bases read in frame from the first base. V loses 0 bases of germline sequence and J loses 7 bases, and the interval between the two ends is 18 bases.